This passage covers 28 T cell receptor beta chains from one sample sequenced in a study of cytomegalovirus exposure and HLA in healthy donors. This PCR relied on a set of 60 Vbeta primers and 13 Jbeta primers. Clones were sequenced by immunoSEQ multiplex PCR, and TCRdb holds only the in-frame ones, with some missing. The sample records more than 150,000 clones, over 65% being singletons. The sequencing input was PBMCs. These receptors originate from a man younger than 35 in good health and CMV-seronegative.

The chain couples TRBV7-9 to TRBJ2-6, with TRBD2 matching 9 bases. Trimming took 5 bases from V and 4 from J; bases not matched to a gene: 3. CDR3 length equals 15 residues. CDR1 and CDR2 (germline): SEHNR, FQNEAQ (reference sequence). This CDR3 is CASSPGLAGANVLTF. CDR3 in DNA: TGTGCCAGCAGCCCGGGACTAGCAGGGGCCAACGTCCTGACTTTC.

The rearrangement uses TRBV12-5 and TRBJ2-5; no reliable D call. Trimming took off 3 bases at V and 5 bases at J, with 10 bases between the two ends. Germline CDR1 reads LGHNT; CDR2 reads FRNRAP. This CDR3 is built from 13 residues. CDR3 DNA: TGTGCTAGTGGTTTCGGAGTGGCGGAGACCCAGTACTTC. Its protein is CASGFGVAETQYF.

V and J are TRBV5-1 and TRBJ2-3; 11 bases align to TRBD2. The CDR3 runs 18 residues. CDR1 and CDR2 from the germline V gene are SGHRS and YFSETQ. V trimming: 5 bases; J trimming: 3 bases; junction bases outside the gene matches: 14. This chain's CDR3 is CASRRSSSGGPPTDTQYF. For the CDR3, the DNA is TGCGCCAGCAGGCGATCATCTAGCGGGGGGCCCCCTACAGATACGCAGTATTTT.

This clone was seen repeatedly, ten times or more. The gene calls are TRBV6-6 and TRBJ1-4, with 9 bases identical to TRBD1. The V and J ends lost 7 bases and 12 bases, in that order; junction bases with no gene match: 12. This CDR3 has 14 amino acids. In germline, CDR1 is MNHNY, CDR2 SVGAGI (reference sequence). CDR3 amino acids: CASTTGTGPLELFF. The CDR3 DNA reads TGTGCCAGCACCACGGGGACAGGGCCGTTGGAACTGTTTTTT.

This clone was seen only once. The V and J genes are TRBV6-1 and TRBJ1-1; possible D gene TRBD1, 5 bases. Trimming removed 5 bases from V and 1 base from J, with 8 bases in between. This CDR3 is built from 13 residues. Germline values: CDR1 MNHNS, CDR2 SASEGT. The CDR3 DNA follows: TGTGCCAGCAGTTGGACACCGAACACTGAAGCTTTCTTT. It yields the protein CASSWTPNTEAFF.

This clone came up a few times. CDR3 bases: TGCGCCAGCAGCTCCGACAGGGAGCTGAATGAAAAACTGTTTTTT. Translated: CASSSDRELNEKLFF. J is TRBJ1-4 and V is TRBV5-1; TRBD1 agrees at 7 bases. The CDR3 is 15 residues long. CDR1 SGHRS and CDR2 YFSETQ come from the germline V gene. V was clipped by 3 bases and J by 5 bases; unmatched bases: 7.

CDR3 sequence: CASTMTPGGYTF. As DNA, the CDR3 is TGTGCCAGCACCATGACGCCCGGGGGCTACACCTTC. The chain is built from TRBV5-6 and TRBJ1-2, with D hard to call. V was clipped by 6 bases and J by 8 bases, with 14 bases between them. CDR1 SGHDT and CDR2 YYEEEE come from the germline V gene. CDR3 size: 12 residues.

The V call is TRBV7-2, the J call TRBJ1-1; 12 bases fit TRBD1. Germline trimming cut 5 bases from V and 4 bases from J; bases unmatched to any gene: 5. The V gene's germline CDR1 is SGHTA and CDR2 FQGNSA. The CDR3 sequence is 15 residues long. The CDR3 DNA reads as TGTGCCAGCAGCCCGGGACAGGGGGCACGCACTGAAGCTTTCTTT. It is translated as CASSPGQGARTEAFF.

The chain combines TRBV2 with TRBJ2-7; D remains ambiguous. Germline values: CDR1 SNHLY, CDR2 FYNNEI. The CDR3 contains 11 residues. V was clipped by 4 bases and J by 5 bases, with 6 bases between them. CDR3 sequence: CASSVVNEQYF. CDR3 nucleotides: TGTGCCAGCAGTGTAGTCAACGAGCAGTACTTC.

The J gene is TRBJ2-1, the V gene TRBV6-6; 7 bases agree with TRBD1. This CDR3 has 14 residues. J gave up 3 bases and V 2 bases, and 1 base lay outside the gene matches. Germline values: CDR1 MNHNY, CDR2 SVGAGI (reference sequence). CDR3 in amino acids: CASSYPGGYNEQFF. DNA of the CDR3: TGTGCCAGCAGTTACCCAGGGGGCTACAATGAGCAGTTCTTC.

In its sample, this clone was seen a few times. The sample contains more than one DNA sequence encoding this CDR3. The chain combines TRBV11-2 with TRBJ1-1; the D is unclear. This CDR3 is 14 amino acids long. Trimming took off 4 bases at V and 1 base at J, with 10 bases between the two ends. CDR1 and CDR2 (germline): SGHAT, FQNNGV. The CDR3 sequence: CASSSAGSNTEAFF. Written as DNA, the CDR3 is TGTGCCAGCAGCTCCGCCGGGTCGAACACTGAAGCTTTCTTT.

V gene TRBV4-1 combines with J gene TRBJ2-5; the match to TRBD1 covers 7 bases. Germline V gene data show CDR1 as MGHRA and CDR2 as YSYEKL. This CDR3 is built from 14 residues. The trim removed 1 base at V and 4 bases at J, leaving 3 bases unmatched. CDR3 protein: CASSQGQGGETQYF. The CDR3 nucleotides read TGCGCCAGCAGCCAAGGACAGGGCGGAGAGACCCAGTACTTC.

This clone has just a few counts. V gene TRBV20-1 combines with J gene TRBJ1-2; perhaps TRBD1 as D (5 bases). This CDR3 contains 10 residues. Germline-derived CDR1 and CDR2 are DFQATT and SNEGSKA (reference sequence). V was trimmed by 8 bases and J by 8 bases, leaving 12 bases between them. CDR3 DNA sequence: TGCAGTAGGGACCGGGAGGGCTACACCTTC. Its translation: CSRDREGYTF.

This clone has a single count. The V gene is TRBV30, the J gene TRBJ1-3; 8 nucleotides agree with TRBD1. CDR3 length: 15 amino acids. The trim removed 2 bases at V and 4 bases at J, leaving 7 bases unmatched. Germline CDR1 GTSNPN, CDR2 SVGIG (reference sequence). The DNA of the CDR3 is TGTGCCTGGAGTAGGACAGGGAGAACGGGAAACACCATATATTTT. This translates into CAWSRTGRTGNTIYF.

This sequence joins TRBV5-1 and TRBJ2-3, with D maybe TRBD1 (6 bases). The CDR3 totals 15 residues. The V and J ends lost 0 bases and 1 base respectively, with 9 bases between them. Germline CDR1 SGHRS, CDR2 YFSETQ. CDR3 DNA sequence: TGCGCCAGCAGCTTGGAAGCAGGGGGCACAGATACGCAGTATTTT. Encoded protein: CASSLEAGGTDTQYF.

This clone was observed a few times. The rearrangement uses TRBV5-4 and TRBJ1-1, with D possibly TRBD1 on 5 matching bases. The CDR3 is 14 amino acids. Germline loops: CDR1 SGHNT, CDR2 YYREEE (reference sequence). The ends were cut back, 3 bases at V and 5 bases at J, with 14 bases in the middle. The DNA of the CDR3 is TGTGCCAGCAGCTCCGTTGGGGCCGGGACTGAAGCTTTCTTT. Its protein is CASSSVGAGTEAFF.

The V and J genes are TRBV14 and TRBJ1-1, with D possibly being TRBD1 (6 bases). The ends were cut back, 0 bases at V and 6 bases at J, with 14 bases in the middle. The CDR3 length is 15 residues. Germline CDR1 and CDR2: SGHDN and FVKESK. The CDR3 spells CASSQDSRGRSEAFF. CDR3 nucleotides: TGTGCCAGCAGCCAAGATAGTAGGGGGAGATCTGAAGCTTTCTTT.

This clone appeared a few times. This rearrangement joins TRBV4-2 to TRBJ2-3, with TRBD2 matching 8 bases. With V trimmed by 4 bases and J by 2 bases, 5 bases remained unmatched. The CDR3 spans 15 residues. Germline loops: CDR1 LGHNA, CDR2 YNFKEQ. In DNA form, the CDR3 reads TGTGCCAGCAGCCCCCGGGGGGGTGACACAGATACGCAGTATTTT. Translating gives CASSPRGGDTDTQYF.

The chain uses TRBV5-1 and TRBJ2-1; no clear D. Germline loops: CDR1 SGHRS, CDR2 YFSETQ. The V gene lost 0 bases and the J gene lost 3 bases, with 13 bases spanning the gap. The CDR3 consists of 16 residues. CDR3 DNA: TGCGCCAGCAGCTTGGACACCCTCAGAAGCTACAATGAGCAGTTCTTC. Residues: CASSLDTLRSYNEQFF.

This clone was observed a handful of times. The V and J genes are TRBV30 and TRBJ2-2; 9 bases match TRBD2. Germline V gene lookup returns CDR1 GTSNPN and CDR2 SVGIG (reference sequence). This CDR3 is 16 amino acids long. With V trimmed by 0 bases and J by 5 bases, 7 bases remained unmatched. CDR3 sequence (DNA): TGTGCCTGGAGTGTACGAGGGACTAGCAGGACCGGGGAGCTGTTTTTT. Its protein product is CAWSVRGTSRTGELFF.

The V call is TRBV9, the J call TRBJ2-5; TRBD2 matches at 16 bases. Gene TRBJ2-7 matches the end of the DNA better, so the J call may be wrong. Germline CDR1 reads SGDLS; CDR2 reads YYNGEE. This CDR3 is built from 19 residues. This CDR3 reads CASSETPGLAGGPSYEQYF. CDR3 bases: TGTGCCAGCTCCGAAACACCGGGACTAGCGGGAGGGCCGAGCTACGAGCAGTACTTC.

This sequence joins TRBV28 and TRBJ2-1; unclear D gene. The CDR3 spans 11 residues. V dropped 1 base and J dropped 7 bases, with 2 bases sitting between them. From germline, CDR1 is MDHEN and CDR2 SYDVKM. CDR3 coding DNA: TGTGCCAGCAGTTTATCGAATGAGCAGTTCTTC. Translation: CASSLSNEQFF.

The chain recombines TRBV7-3 with TRBJ2-2; 8 bases are shared with TRBD1. The CDR3 extends over 16 amino acids. V gave up 2 bases and J gave up 4 bases; unmatched junction bases: 6. CDR1 is SGHTA, CDR2 FQGTGA, per germline. CDR3 sequence reads: CASSLQGARGTGELFF. The CDR3 region has the DNA TGTGCCAGCAGCTTACAGGGGGCGCGGGGCACCGGGGAGCTGTTTTTT.

This clone occurred once. The rearrangement links TRBV2 to TRBJ1-5, with 7 bases identical to TRBD1. The germline V gene encodes CDR1 SNHLY and CDR2 FYNNEI. The CDR3 totals 13 residues. With V trimmed by 8 bases and J by 9 bases, 10 bases remained unmatched. The CDR3 here is CASRFSTGLPQHF. The DNA of the CDR3 is TGTGCCAGCCGTTTTTCGACAGGGTTGCCCCAGCATTTT.

The V gene is TRBV29-1, the J gene TRBJ2-1; D uncertain. The CDR3 spans 12 residues. Trimming removed 6 bases at V and 9 bases at J, with 15 bases between. CDR1 and CDR2 from the germline V gene are SQVTM and ANQGSEA. CDR3 sequence: CSVVPEWIEQFF. CDR3 nucleotides: TGCAGCGTGGTCCCGGAGTGGATTGAGCAGTTCTTC.

This clone has more than one count but fewer than ten. The rearrangement links TRBV5-6 to TRBJ1-1, with 8 bases fitting TRBD1. Trimming cost V 1 base and J 4 bases; bases outside gene matches: 9. CDR1 is SGHDT, CDR2 YYEEEE, per germline. This CDR3 is 16 amino acids long. CDR3 sequence: CASSLLAGGLGTEAFF. CDR3 nucleotide sequence: TGTGCCAGCAGCTTGTTGGCAGGGGGCTTGGGCACTGAAGCTTTCTTT.

This chain connects TRBV28 to TRBJ1-2; 9 bases match TRBD1. From germline, CDR1 is MDHEN and CDR2 SYDVKM. The CDR3 consists of 12 residues. The CDR3 sequence is CTTGGFVGGYTF. The CDR3, as DNA: TGTACTACAGGGGGCTTCGTGGGGGGCTACACCTTC.

This sequence joins TRBV2 and TRBJ1-3; D call uncertain. The CDR3 sequence is 11 residues long. CDR1 is SNHLY, CDR2 FYNNEI, per germline. V gave up 8 bases and J gave up 4 bases, with 6 bases separating them. Here the CDR3 DNA reads TGTGCCAGCCTGGGCGGAAACACCATATATTTT. Protein product: CASLGGNTIYF.